This T cell receptor beta chain was recovered during a study of blood T cell repertoires in COVID-19. On the study more broadly: Whether acute or convalescent, the COVID-19 samples came from the United States, Italy and Spain.

Per the authors' pipeline: Amplification of reference gene primers provided the estimated nucleated cell counts. Assay: immunoSEQ multiplex PCR; the TCRdb copy retains only in-frame clones and omits some. V and J calls and clone size are given by that table; D and trimming were obtained from the DNA. The profile shows 130,000 or so clones, about 87% of them singletons. Germline lookup yields CDR1 MNHEY and CDR2 SVGAGI. V gave up 5 bases and J gave up 8 bases; unmatched junction bases: 11. The CDR3 is 14 amino acids. Seattle researchers signed up patients amid active infection and tracked them longitudinally.

The V gene is TRBV6-5, the J gene TRBJ1-2, with 7 bases identical to TRBD1. The sample consisted of peripheral blood. This TCR was sampled from a human donor with COVID-19, enrolled during active disease. The donor label of this sample is uncertain. The DNA for the CDR3 is TGTGCCAGCAGTCCTCGGGACAGCCAGCCAGGCTACACCTTC. Translating it yields CASSPRDSQPGYTF.